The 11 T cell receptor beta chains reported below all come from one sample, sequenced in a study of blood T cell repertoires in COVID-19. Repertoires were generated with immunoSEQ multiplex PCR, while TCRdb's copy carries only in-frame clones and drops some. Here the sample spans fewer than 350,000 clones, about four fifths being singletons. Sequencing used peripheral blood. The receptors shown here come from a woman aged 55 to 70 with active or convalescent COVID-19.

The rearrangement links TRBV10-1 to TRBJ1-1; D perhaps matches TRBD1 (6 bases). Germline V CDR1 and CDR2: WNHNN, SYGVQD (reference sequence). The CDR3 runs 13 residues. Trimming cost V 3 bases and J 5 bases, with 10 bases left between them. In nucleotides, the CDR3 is TGCGCCAGCAGTGACCAGGACAGAACTGAAGCTTTCTTT. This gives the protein CASSDQDRTEAFF.

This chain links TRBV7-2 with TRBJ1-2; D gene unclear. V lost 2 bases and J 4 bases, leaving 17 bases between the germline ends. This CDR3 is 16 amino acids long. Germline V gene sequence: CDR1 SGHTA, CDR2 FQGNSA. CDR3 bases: TGTGCCAGCAGCTTACCCCGGAGGGCTGGAGTCTATGGCTACACCTTC. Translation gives CASSLPRRAGVYGYTF.

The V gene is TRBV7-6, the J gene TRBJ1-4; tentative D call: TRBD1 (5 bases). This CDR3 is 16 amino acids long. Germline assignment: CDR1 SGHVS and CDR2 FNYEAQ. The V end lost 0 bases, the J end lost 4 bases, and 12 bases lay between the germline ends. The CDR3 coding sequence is TGTGCCAGCAGCTTAGCTGCGGCAGGGCGTAATGAAAAACTGTTTTTT. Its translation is CASSLAAAGRNEKLFF. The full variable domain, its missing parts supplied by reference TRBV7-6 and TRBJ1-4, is GAGVSQSPRYKVTKRGQDVALRCDPISGHVSLYWYRQALGQGPEFLTYFNYEAQQDKSGLPNDRFSAERPEGSISTLTIQRTEQRDSAMYRCASSLAAAGRNEKLFFGSGTQLSVL.

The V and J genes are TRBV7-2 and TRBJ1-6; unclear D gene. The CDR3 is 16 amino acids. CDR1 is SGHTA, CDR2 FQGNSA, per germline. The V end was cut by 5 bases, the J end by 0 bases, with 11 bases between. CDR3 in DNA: TGTGCCAGCAGCCTCAGTAGGAGCTCCTATAATTCACCCCTCCACTTT. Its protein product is CASSLSRSSYNSPLHF.

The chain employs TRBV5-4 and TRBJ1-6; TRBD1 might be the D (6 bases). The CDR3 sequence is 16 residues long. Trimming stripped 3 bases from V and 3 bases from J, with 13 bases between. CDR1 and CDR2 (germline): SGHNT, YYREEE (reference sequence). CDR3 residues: CASSSGQFGYNSPLHF. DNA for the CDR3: TGTGCCAGCAGCTCTGGACAGTTCGGCTATAATTCACCCCTCCACTTT.

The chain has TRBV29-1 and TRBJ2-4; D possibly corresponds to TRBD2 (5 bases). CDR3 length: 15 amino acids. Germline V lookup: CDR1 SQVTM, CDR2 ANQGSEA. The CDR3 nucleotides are TGCACCCGAACGGACTGTGTGCTAGCCAAAAACATTCAGTACTTC. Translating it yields CTRTDCVLAKNIQYF. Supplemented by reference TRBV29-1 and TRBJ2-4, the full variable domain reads SAVISQKPSRDICQRGTSLTIQCQVDSQVTMMFWYRQQPGQSLTLIATANQGSEATYESGFVIDKFPISRPNLTFSTLTVSNMSPEDSSIYLCTRTDCVLAKNIQYFGAGTRLSVL.

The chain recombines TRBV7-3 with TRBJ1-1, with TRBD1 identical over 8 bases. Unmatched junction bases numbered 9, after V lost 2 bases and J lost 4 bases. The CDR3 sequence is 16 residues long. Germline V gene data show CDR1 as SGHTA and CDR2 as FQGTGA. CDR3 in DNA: TGTGCCAGCAGCTTAGGCCCGACAGGGGAGGGCACTGAAGCTTTCTTT. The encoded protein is CASSLGPTGEGTEAFF.

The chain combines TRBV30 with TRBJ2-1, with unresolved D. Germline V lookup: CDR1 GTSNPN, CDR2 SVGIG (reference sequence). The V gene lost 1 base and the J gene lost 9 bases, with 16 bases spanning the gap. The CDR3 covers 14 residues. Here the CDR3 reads CAWSEINGYGEQFF. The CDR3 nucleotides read TGTGCCTGGAGTGAAATTAACGGGTACGGTGAGCAGTTCTTC.

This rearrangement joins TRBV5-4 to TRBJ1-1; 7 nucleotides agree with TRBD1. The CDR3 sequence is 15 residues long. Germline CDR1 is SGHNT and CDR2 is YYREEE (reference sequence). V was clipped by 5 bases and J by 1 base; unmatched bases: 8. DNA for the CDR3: TGTGCCAGCAGACCCCCAGGGGGGAAGAACACTGAAGCTTTCTTT. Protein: CASRPPGGKNTEAFF.

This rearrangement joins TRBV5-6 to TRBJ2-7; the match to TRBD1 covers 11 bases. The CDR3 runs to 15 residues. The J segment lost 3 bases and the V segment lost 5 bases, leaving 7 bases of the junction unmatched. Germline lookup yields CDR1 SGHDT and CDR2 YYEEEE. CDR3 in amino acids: CASRGYGTGGYEQYF. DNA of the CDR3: TGTGCCAGCAGGGGGTACGGGACAGGGGGCTACGAGCAGTACTTC.

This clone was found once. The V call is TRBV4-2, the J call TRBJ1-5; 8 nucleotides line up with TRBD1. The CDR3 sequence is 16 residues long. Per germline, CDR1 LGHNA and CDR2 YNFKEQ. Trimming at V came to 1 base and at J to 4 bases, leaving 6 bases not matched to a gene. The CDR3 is CASSQALGTGNQPQHF. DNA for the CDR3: TGTGCCAGCAGCCAAGCACTCGGGACAGGTAATCAGCCCCAGCATTTT.